The 8 T cell receptor beta chains in this list originate from one sample, sequenced in a study of CD8 T cells in Susac syndrome. Reverse transcription of roughly 0.45 to 1 ug RNA was performed with random hexamers. Each CDR3 protein is one row after TCRdb ran MiXCR on the immunoSEQ multiplex PCR reads. The data show 180,000 or so distinct CDR3 sequences, 90% to 95% seen once. Sequenced input: CD4+ T cells from PBMCs. Receptors originate from a human donor with multiple sclerosis.

V usage is TRBV30 and J usage is TRBJ1-6; TRBD1 is a possible D gene (6 bases). V lost 5 bases, J lost 5 bases, and 22 bases lay in between. Germline-derived CDR1 and CDR2 are GTSNPN and SVGIG (reference sequence). This CDR3 spans 17 amino acids. In DNA, the CDR3 is TGTGCCTGGGGTAGGGGGGACCATTACTTGGATAATTCACCCCTCCACTTT. As protein: CAWGRGDHYLDNSPLHF.

This clonotype came up once. The chain links TRBV7-2 to TRBJ2-1; D remains unclear. With 1 base removed from V and 0 bases from J, the gap between germline ends came to 7 bases. This CDR3 spans 15 amino acids. Germline loops: CDR1 SGHTA, CDR2 FQGNSA. CDR3 in DNA: TGTGCCAGCAGCTTAGAGCAGTTCTCCTACAATGAGCAGTTCTTC. It encodes CASSLEQFSYNEQFF.

This clonotype was observed once. The chain carries TRBV2 and TRBJ2-7; D may match TRBD1 or TRBD2 (6 bases each). Germline V lookup: CDR1 SNHLY, CDR2 FYNNEI. The CDR3 is made up of 14 amino acids. V was clipped by 5 bases and J by 8 bases, with 19 bases between them. CDR3: CASSPGTGALKQYF. The CDR3 nucleotides read TGTGCCAGCAGTCCCGGGACGGGGGCTTTGAAGCAGTACTTC.

V gene TRBV7-9 combines with J gene TRBJ2-2; the match to TRBD2 covers 8 bases. Per the germline V gene, CDR1 is SEHNR and CDR2 is FQNEAQ (reference sequence). The junction had 6 bases not matched to a gene; V was cut back by 2 bases and J by 4 bases. The CDR3 consists of 16 residues. This CDR3 reads CASSLMAGGFTGELFF. The CDR3 DNA reads TGTGCCAGCAGCTTAATGGCGGGGGGCTTCACCGGGGAGCTGTTTTTT.

The genes are TRBV3-1 and TRBJ2-7; 8 bases match TRBD1. This CDR3 has 14 amino acids. With V trimmed by 6 bases and J by 6 bases, 10 bases remained unmatched. The germline CDR1 and CDR2 sequences are LGHDT and YNNKEL (reference sequence). The CDR3 sequence is CASSIQGAGGEQYF. The DNA of the CDR3 is TGTGCCAGCAGTATCCAGGGGGCAGGAGGCGAGCAGTACTTC.

This clonotype was picked up one time. The V call is TRBV13, the J call TRBJ2-5; maybe TRBD1 (6 bases). V was trimmed by 0 bases and J by 5 bases, leaving 7 bases between them. Germline-derived CDR1 and CDR2 are PRHDT and FYEKMQ (reference sequence). CDR3 length equals 13 residues. The CDR3 protein is CASSLGGHETQYF. In DNA, the CDR3 is TGTGCCAGCAGCTTAGGGGGACACGAGACCCAGTACTTC.

This chain joins TRBV6-5 and TRBJ2-5; D may be TRBD2 (6 bases). Germline V lookup: CDR1 MNHEY, CDR2 SVGAGI. The V end lost 6 bases, the J end lost 4 bases, and 15 bases lay between the germline ends. The CDR3 totals 14 residues. CDR3 protein: CASRGWGERETQYF. CDR3 DNA sequence: TGTGCCAGCAGAGGCTGGGGGGAAAGAGAGACCCAGTACTTC.

V gene TRBV12-2 combines with J gene TRBJ1-5; TRBD1, the table's D call, was not compared with the DNA. TRBV12-2 is deemed a pseudogene. The CDR3 sequence is 16 residues long. CDR3 loop: CASRLVKDRLNQPQHF. The DNA of the CDR3 is TGTGCAAGTCGCTTGGTAAAGGACAGACTCAATCAGCCCCAGCATTTT.